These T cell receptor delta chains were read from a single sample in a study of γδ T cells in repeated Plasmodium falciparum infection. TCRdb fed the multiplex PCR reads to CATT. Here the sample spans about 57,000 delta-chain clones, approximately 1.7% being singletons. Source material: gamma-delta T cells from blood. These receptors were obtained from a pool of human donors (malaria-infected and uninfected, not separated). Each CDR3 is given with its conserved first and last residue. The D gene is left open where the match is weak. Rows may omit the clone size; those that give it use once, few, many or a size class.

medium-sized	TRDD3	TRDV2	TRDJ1	TGTGCCTGTGACACCGGGAAGTTACTGGGGGATACGCCCGATAAACTCATCTTT	CACDTGKLLGDTPDKLIF
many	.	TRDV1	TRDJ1	TGTGCTCTTGGGGAACTGGAGGTGGGGTCCACCGATAAACTAATCTTT	CALGELEVGSTDKLIF
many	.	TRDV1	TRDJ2	TGTGCTCTCGAGTGGTGCCCTGGGAATATCTTGACAGCACAACTCTTCTTT	CALEWCPGNILTAQLFF
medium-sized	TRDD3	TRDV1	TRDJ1	TGTGCTCTTACATTCCCGTACTGGGGGATCTCAGATAAACTCATCTTT	CALTFPYWGISDKLIF
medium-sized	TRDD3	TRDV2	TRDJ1	TGTGCCTGTGACACTTTTACTGGGGGATACGCGGTCTATAAACTCATCTTT	CACDTFTGGYAVYKLIF
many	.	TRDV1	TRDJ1	TGTGCTCTTGGGGAAAAATTTCCCTTAAGCGGGGTGTACACCGATAAACTCATCTTT	CALGEKFPLSGVYTDKLIF
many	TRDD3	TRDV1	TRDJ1	TGTGCTCTTGGGGAAAAAACCCGCTGGGGGATACCCGATAAACTCATCTTT	CALGEKTRWGIPDKLIF
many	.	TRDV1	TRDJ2	TGTGCTCTTGGGGAAGGGGTATTCCCAGTACTGTTTCTGACAGCACAACTCTTCTTT	CALGEGVFPVLFLTAQLFF
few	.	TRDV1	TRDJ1	TGTGCTGGGGATGGGGGGCGTACCGATAAACTCATCTTT	CAGDGGRTDKLIF
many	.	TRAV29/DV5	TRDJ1	TGTGCAGCAAGCGTATGGTTTTGGGCCCGCACCGATAAACTCATCTTT	CAASVWFWARTDKLIF
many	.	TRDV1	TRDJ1	TGTGCTCTTGGGGAACCGCACACGTCCCACAACACCGATAAACTCATCTTT	CALGEPHTSHNTDKLIF
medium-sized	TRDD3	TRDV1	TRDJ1	TGTGCTCTTGGGGGATACACTCCCTTACCGGAGGTCTTTTACTGGGGGACTTCCACCGATAAACTCATCTTT	CALGGYTPLPEVFYWGTSTDKLIF
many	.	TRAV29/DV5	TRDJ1	TGTGCAGCAAGCTACCTAGTCGCCCACACCACCGATAAACTCATCTTT	CAASYLVAHTTDKLIF
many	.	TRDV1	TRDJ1	TGTGCTCTTGGGGAACGTGGCCGAGGTGATAAACTCATCTTT	CALGERGRGDKLIF
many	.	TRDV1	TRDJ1	TGTGCTCTTGGGGAACTTCGGACCGGACTGTACACCGATAAACTCATCTTT	CALGELRTGLYTDKLIF
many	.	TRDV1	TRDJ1	TGTGCTCTTGGAAATAGGATACTCGGTAAACTCATCTTT	CALGNRILGKLIF
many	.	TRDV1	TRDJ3	TGTGCTCTTGGGGAATCTTTTCCTGCGCGAGTACCGGGGATGGGCCCCTGGGACACCCGACAGATGTTTTTC	CALGESFPARVPGMGPWDTRQMFF
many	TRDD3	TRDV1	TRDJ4	TGTGCTCTTGGGAACAAGGCCTTCCTACGAGACTGGGGGATATTCTCCAGACCCCTGATCTTT	CALGNKAFLRDWGIFSRPLIF
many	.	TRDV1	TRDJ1	TGTGCTCTTGGGGAAGGAAGGGTCCTAAGCGGGTACACCGATAAACTCATCTTT	CALGEGRVLSGYTDKLIF
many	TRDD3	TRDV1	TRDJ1	TGTGCTCTTGGGGAACTGGGGCTACCCAACTGGGGGATACGCGGGCCCGATAAACTCATCTTT	CALGELGLPNWGIRGPDKLIF
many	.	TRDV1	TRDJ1	TGTGCTCTTGGGGAACGGCTAGTTATCAGCACCGATAAACTCATCTTT	CALGERLVISTDKLIF
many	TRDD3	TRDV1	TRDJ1	TGTGCTCTTGGGGACCCGGGGATCGCTGGGGGATACAGCACCGATAAACTCATCTTT	CALGDPGIAGGYSTDKLIF
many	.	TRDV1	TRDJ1	TGTGCTCTTGGGCCAATGGGGTTTCGCGATCGGACCGATAAACTCATCTTT	CALGPMGFRDRTDKLIF
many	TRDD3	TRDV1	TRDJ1	TGTGCTCTTGGGGACTTACTGGGGTCCGGCGGCCACACCGATAAACTCATCTTT	CALGDLLGSGGHTDKLIF
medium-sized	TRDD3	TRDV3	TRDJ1	TGTGCCTTTGACGTCCTCCGTGTACTGGGGACTCGGCCAGCCACCGATAAACTCATCTTT	CAFDVLRVLGTRPATDKLIF
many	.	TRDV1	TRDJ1	TGTGCTCTTGGGGAAGTGTACACGCGGGAATCGTACACCGATAAACTCATCTTT	CALGEVYTRESYTDKLIF
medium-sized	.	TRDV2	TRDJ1	TGTGCCTGTGACCCCGCCGGGAATACCGATAAACTCATCTTT	CACDPAGNTDKLIF
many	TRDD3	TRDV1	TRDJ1	TGTGCTCTTGGGGGCTCCTACTGGGGGTACACCGATAAACTCATCTTT	CALGGSYWGYTDKLIF
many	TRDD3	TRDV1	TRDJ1	TGTGCTCTTGGGGAACTAGGAGAGCACTGGGGGATACGGGCCGGCGATAAACTCATCTTT	CALGELGEHWGIRAGDKLIF
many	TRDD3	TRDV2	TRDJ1	TGTGCCTGTGACACCGTGGCAGGGGGGGATACGTTCTCCGATAAACTCATCTTT	CACDTVAGGDTFSDKLIF
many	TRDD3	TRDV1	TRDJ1	TGTGCTCTTGGGGCGCGTTCCCCTGTTTGGGGCAGGGAACTGGGGGATCTTAAACTCATCTTT	CALGARSPVWGRELGDLKLIF
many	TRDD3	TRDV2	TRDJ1	TGTGCCTGTGACACCCTAAGTACTGGGGGATACGGAGACACCGATAAACTCATCTTT	CACDTLSTGGYGDTDKLIF
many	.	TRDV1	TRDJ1	TGTGCTCTTGGGGAATCTTTTCCCAACCGGTGGCTGGGGAGATACACCGATAAACTCATCTTT	CALGESFPNRWLGRYTDKLIF
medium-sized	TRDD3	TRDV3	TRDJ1	TGTGCCAATAGAGACTACCTGGGGGATACAGGCAATAAACTCATCTTT	CANRDYLGDTGNKLIF
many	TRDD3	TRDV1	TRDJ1	TGTGCTCTTGGTGAACCTAGCTGGTGTACTGGGGGATATTGCGCCGATAAGCTCATCTTT	CALGEPSWCTGGYCADKLIF
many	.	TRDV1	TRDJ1	TGTGCTCTTTCTATTAGAGGGGGAACGTACACCGATAAACTCATCTTT	CALSIRGGTYTDKLIF
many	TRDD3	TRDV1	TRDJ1	TGTGCTCTTGGGGAGTCTGATGTGCCCCATCTATGTCTGGGGGACCCCTGCACCGATAAACTCATCTTT	CALGESDVPHLCLGDPCTDKLIF
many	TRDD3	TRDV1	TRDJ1	TGTGCTCTTGGGGAGTTATTGGCTTCCGCCTACTGGGGGATTCATCCTTACGATAAACTCATCTTT	CALGELLASAYWGIHPYDKLIF
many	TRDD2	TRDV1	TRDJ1	TGTGCCCTTGGGGAACTCGTAGGGTTTACGAATGGGGGACCTTCCTACACCGATAAACTTATCTTT	CALGELVGFTNGGPSYTDKLIF
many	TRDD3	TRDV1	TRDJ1	TGTGCTCTTGGGGGCCTCATCCTCAACCGGGGGATATCTTACACCGATAAACTCATCTTT	CALGGLILNRGISYTDKLIF
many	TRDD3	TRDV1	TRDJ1	TGTGCCCTTGGGGATCGAGATTCCCTTGTACTGGGGATGTGGGACACCGATAAACTCATCTTT	CALGDRDSLVLGMWDTDKLIF
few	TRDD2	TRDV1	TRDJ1	TGTGCTCTTGGGGAAGGACCCTTCCTACAGGGTGGGGGACCTTGCACCGATAAACTCATCTTT	CALGEGPFLQGGGPCTDKLIF
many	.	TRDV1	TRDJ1	TGTGCTCTTGGGGAAGGGTATCTCGGGTATTTGTACTGGGTAGCAAACGATAAACTCATCTTT	CALGEGYLGYLYWVANDKLIF
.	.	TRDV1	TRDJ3	TGTGCTCTTGGGGAAAAAGATGGATTACTACAATCCTGGGACACCCGACAGATGTTTTTC	CALGEKDGLLQSWDTRQMFF
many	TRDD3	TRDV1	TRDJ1	TGTGCTCTTGGGGAAACGCTACAAGGGATACGCTGTGATAAACTCATCTTT	CALGETLQGIRCDKLIF
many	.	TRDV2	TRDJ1	TGTGCCTGTGACGACCAACGAGGGGGAACAACAACTTACACCGATAAACTCATCTTT	CACDDQRGGTTTYTDKLIF
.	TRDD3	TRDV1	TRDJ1	TGTGCTCTTGGGGAACTGCCCATGGGGGCCTTCGTGTACTGGGGGATATATGGGTTGTACACCGATAAACTCATCTTT	CALGELPMGAFVYWGIYGLYTDKLIF
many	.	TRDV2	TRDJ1	TGTGCCTGTGTCGACACCGATAAACTCATCTTT	CACVDTDKLIF
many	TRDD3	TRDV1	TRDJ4	TGTGCTCTTGGGTTATCATTCCATCCGATGGGGGATAGAAGACCCCTGATCTTT	CALGLSFHPMGDRRPLIF
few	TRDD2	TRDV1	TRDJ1	TGTGCTCTTGGGGAGTACCTCTTCCTACGGCGTACTGGGACCGATAAACTCATCTTT	CALGEYLFLRRTGTDKLIF
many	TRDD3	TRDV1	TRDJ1	TGTGCTCTTGGGAACGGGCTTCCTAATGTCTGGGGATACGTCGCCGATAAACTCATCTTT	CALGNGLPNVWGYVADKLIF
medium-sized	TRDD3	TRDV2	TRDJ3	TGTGCCTGTGACACCATCGATTCCCGTACTGGGGGATCAGGGCCTTCCTGGGACACCCGACAGATGTTTTTC	CACDTIDSRTGGSGPSWDTRQMFF
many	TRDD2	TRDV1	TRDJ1	TGTGCTCTTGGGGAAGCCCGGGGAGCCGGGGGCTTTCCTACTTCCATCCTCCTTACTCAGTACACCGATAAACTCATCTTT	CALGEARGAGGFPTSILLTQYTDKLIF
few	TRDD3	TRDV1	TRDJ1	TGTGCCCTTGGGGATGGTTATAGACAGGGATACGGCTTTTATTTGACCGATAAACTCATCTTT	CALGDGYRQGYGFYLTDKLIF
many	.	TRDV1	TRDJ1	TGTGCTCTTGGGGAACTTCGTCAAAACCAACTCATCTTT	CALGELRQNQLIF
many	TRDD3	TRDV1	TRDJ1	TGTGCTCTTGGGGCGTGGGGGTACCCCCCGGCACTGGGGGACACCGATAAACTCATCTTT	CALGAWGYPPALGDTDKLIF
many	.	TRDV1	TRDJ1	TGTGCTCTTGGGGTGCCCTTCCTAATCCGTACTGGGGGTACCGATAAACTCATCTTT	CALGVPFLIRTGGTDKLIF
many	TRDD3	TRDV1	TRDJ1	TGTGCTCTTGGGGACCCTTTACAGGGCTGGGGGATACAGACGCGTAGCACCGATAAACTCATCTTT	CALGDPLQGWGIQTRSTDKLIF
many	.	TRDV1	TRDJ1	TGTGCTCTTGGGGAATACACCGATAAACTCATCTTT	CALGEYTDKLIF
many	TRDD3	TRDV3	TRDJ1	TGTGCCTGTGGACCTGGTTTACAAGACGTGGGGGACCCCTTTCCTAAACTCATCTTT	CACGPGLQDVGDPFPKLIF